One sample yielded the 11 T cell receptor beta chains listed below, sequenced in a study of blood T cells in healthy people across ages. A J-beta primer mix and a sample-barcoded 5' primer were used in a second PCR of about 7 to 12 cycles. TCRdb redid the calling of the 5' RACE reads with MiXCR, one entry per CDR3 protein. Of over 600,000 distinct CDR3 sequences in the sample, more than 35% are singletons; the top ten hold around 18%. Material for sequencing was blood. These receptors all come from a man of 80 years or more in good health.

There are a few counts of this clonotype. The chain is built from TRBV28 and TRBJ2-6; tentatively, D is TRBD1 (6 bases). Germline-derived CDR1 and CDR2 are MDHEN and SYDVKM. Trimming took 6 bases from V and 4 from J, leaving 13 bases between them. This CDR3 region has 15 residues. CDR3 protein: CASSRSGAGANVLTF. For the CDR3, the DNA is TGTGCCAGCAGCAGATCAGGGGCCGGGGCCAACGTCCTGACTTTC.

Only a few counts were recorded for this clonotype. The chain joins TRBV2 to TRBJ1-4; 7 bases align to TRBD1. This CDR3 spans 16 amino acids. Germline V lookup: CDR1 SNHLY, CDR2 FYNNEI. The V and J ends lost 9 bases and 3 bases, in that order; junction bases with no gene match: 13. Written as DNA, the CDR3 is TGTGCCAGGGGGAGGGACAGATCCTCCTCTAATGAAAAACTGTTTTTT. It is translated as CARGRDRSSSNEKLFF.

This chain uses TRBV10-3 with TRBJ2-7, with a tentative D call TRBD1 (7 bases). This CDR3 is built from 12 residues. V lost 11 bases, J lost 4 bases, and 15 bases lay in between. CDR1 ENHRY and CDR2 SYGVKD come from the germline V gene. The CDR3 is CAAAGQSYEQYF. The CDR3 DNA reads TGTGCCGCTGCGGGACAGAGTTACGAGCAGTACTTC.

This clonotype was seen many times. The V gene is TRBV20-1, the J gene TRBJ2-7; 11 bases map to TRBD2. V shed 5 bases and J 2 bases; nucleotides not matched to a gene: 14. CDR1 is DFQATT and CDR2 is SNEGSKA in the germline V gene (reference sequence). This CDR3 spans 17 amino acids. The CDR3 protein is CSAPMTSGTALTYEQYF. CDR3 DNA sequence: TGCAGTGCTCCTATGACTAGCGGGACGGCGTTAACCTACGAGCAGTACTTC.

Ten or more counts support this clonotype. J is TRBJ2-3 and V is TRBV7-2, with 8 bases fitting TRBD2. Germline-derived CDR1 and CDR2 are SGHTA and FQGNSA. The CDR3 sequence is 16 residues long. V shed 2 bases, J shed 1 base, and the junction held 5 bases outside the gene matches. The CDR3 spells CASSLSLAGRTDTQYF. The DNA of the CDR3 is TGTGCCAGCAGCTTATCTCTAGCGGGCCGCACAGATACGCAGTATTTT.

This clonotype was found a few times. The rearrangement uses TRBV7-3 and TRBJ2-3; D remains unclear. CDR1 and CDR2 (germline): SGHTA, FQGTGA. The CDR3 has 12 residues. V lost 5 bases and J 5 bases, leaving 8 bases between the germline ends. The CDR3 is CASSQGQDTQYF. In DNA, the CDR3 is TGTGCCAGCAGCCAAGGTCAAGATACGCAGTATTTT.

This clonotype was counted once. A read error may account for a junction end that differs from germline. This chain links TRBV28 with TRBJ2-4; maybe TRBD2 (5 bases). The J call is uncertain, as TRBJ2-7 better fits the DNA end. The CDR3 has 13 residues. CDR1 MDHEN and CDR2 SYDVKM come from the germline V gene. The CDR3, as DNA: TGTGCCGGCAGTTTATGGGCGGGCTACGAGCAGTACTTC. Protein: CAGSLWAGYEQYF.

This clonotype was detected only a few times. This chain joins TRBV5-1 and TRBJ2-1; D is perhaps TRBD1 (5 bases). The germline gives CDR1 SGHRS, CDR2 YFSETQ. The CDR3 has 15 residues. Between the trimmed V and J ends, which lost 4 bases and 6 bases, there was a span of 17 bases. The DNA for the CDR3 is TGCGCCAGCAGCCTAGGGGTCGGGTCTTTCAATGAGCAGTTCTTC. Translating gives CASSLGVGSFNEQFF. Complete variable domain (other parts from reference TRBV5-1 and TRBJ2-1): KAGVTQTPRYLIKTRGQQVTLSCSPISGHRSVSWYQQTPGQGLQFLFEYFSETQRNKGNFPGRFSGRQFSNSRSEMNVSTLELGDSALYLCASSLGVGSFNEQFFGPGTRLTVL.

This chain uses TRBV7-2 with TRBJ2-5; 10 positions agree with TRBD2. This CDR3 comprises 14 residues. J was trimmed by 5 bases and V by 7 bases; bases with no gene match: 7. Germline V gene sequence: CDR1 SGHTA, CDR2 FQGNSA. The CDR3, as DNA: TGTGCCAGCAAAGCGGGAGGGCCCGGCGAGACCCAGTACTTC. Translating it yields CASKAGGPGETQYF.

Comments on this clonotype: This may be a read error, as it is one base from a much larger clone. In DNA form, the CDR3 reads TGCGCCAGCAGCTCCGGGACAGGGGGCCGGAATAAGCAGTTCTTC. Amino acid sequence: CASSSGTGGRNKQFF. V gene TRBV5-1 combines with J gene TRBJ2-1; 12 nucleotides line up with TRBD1. Trimming at V came to 3 bases and at J to 11 bases, leaving 9 bases not matched to a gene. Germline V CDR1 and CDR2: SGHRS, YFSETQ. CDR3 length: 15 residues.

This clonotype was seen a single time. One end of the junction is discordant with germline, which a read error may explain. CDR3 in DNA: TGTGCCAGCAGTTACCGCCAGTATAGCAATCGGCCCCAGCATTTT. Protein product: CASSYRQYSNRPQHF. The chain couples TRBV6-5 to TRBJ1-5; no clear D. This CDR3 has 15 residues. Per the germline V gene, CDR1 is MNHEY and CDR2 is SVGAGI.